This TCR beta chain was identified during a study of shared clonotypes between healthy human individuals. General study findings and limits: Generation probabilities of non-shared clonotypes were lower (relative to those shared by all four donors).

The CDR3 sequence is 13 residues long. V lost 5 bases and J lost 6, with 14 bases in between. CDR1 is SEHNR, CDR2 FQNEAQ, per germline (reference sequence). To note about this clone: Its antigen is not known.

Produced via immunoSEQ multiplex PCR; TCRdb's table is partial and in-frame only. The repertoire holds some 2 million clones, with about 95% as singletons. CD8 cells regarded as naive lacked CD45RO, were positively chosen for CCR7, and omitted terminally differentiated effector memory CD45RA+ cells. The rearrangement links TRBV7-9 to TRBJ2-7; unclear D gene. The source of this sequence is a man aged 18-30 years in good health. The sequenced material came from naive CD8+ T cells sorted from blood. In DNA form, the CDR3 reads TGTGCCAGCAGCGCGACTGTATCTCTCGAGCAGTACTTC. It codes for CASSATVSLEQYF.